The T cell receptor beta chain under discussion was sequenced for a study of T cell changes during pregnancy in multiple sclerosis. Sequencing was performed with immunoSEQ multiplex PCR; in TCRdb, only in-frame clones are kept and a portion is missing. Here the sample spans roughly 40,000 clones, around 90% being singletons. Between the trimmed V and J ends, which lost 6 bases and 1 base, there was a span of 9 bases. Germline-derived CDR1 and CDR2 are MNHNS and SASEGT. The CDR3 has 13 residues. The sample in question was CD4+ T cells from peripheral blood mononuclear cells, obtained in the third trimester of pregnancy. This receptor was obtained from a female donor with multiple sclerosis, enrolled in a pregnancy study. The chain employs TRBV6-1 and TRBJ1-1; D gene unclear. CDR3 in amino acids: CASRAGWNTEAFF. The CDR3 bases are TGTGCCAGCAGGGCTGGCTGGAACACTGAAGCTTTCTTT.